This T cell receptor (beta chain) was sequenced for a study of glioma-infiltrating T cells after dendritic cell vaccination. Study in general: Treatment, given 2003 to 2012, was autologous tumor lysate-pulsed dendritic cell vaccination.

The PCR used 60 V beta and 13 J beta primers. The assay was immunoSEQ multiplex PCR, and TCRdb's table has in-frame clones only and misses some. Seen here are approximately 82,000 clones, roughly 90% observed once, and the top ten hold approximately 3.4%. Germline assignment: CDR1 PRHDT and CDR2 FYEKMQ (reference sequence). The V and J ends lost 4 bases and 7 bases respectively, with 11 bases between them. This CDR3 has 14 residues. The TCR sequence derives from a human donor with glioblastoma. The input for sequencing was blood, taken before dendritic cell vaccination. The V call is TRBV13, the J call TRBJ1-6; possibly TRBD1 for D (5 bases). Here the CDR3 DNA reads TGTGCCAGCAGCTACGACAGAGGAAATTCACCCCTCCACTTT. It yields the protein CASSYDRGNSPLHF.